The clone carrying this T cell receptor (beta chain) has at least ten counts. What it binds is unknown. TCR beta CDR3 amplification used RNA transcripts. An initial RT-PCR round employing HTBI primers preceded a second-round multiplex PCR. TCRdb reanalysed the multiplex PCR reads using MiXCR and keeps one entry per CDR3 protein. This table holds hundreds of thousands of distinct CDR3 sequences, around 20% found once. The sample belongs to a study of Graves' ophthalmopathy and Graves' hyperthyroidism. Trimming removed 4 bases at V and 2 bases at J, with 9 bases between. Per germline, CDR1 MDHEN and CDR2 SYDVKM. This CDR3 is built from 13 residues. Study-wide findings and caveats: The blood repertoire also included most expanded thyroid clonotypes above 0.001 frequency. Distinction of ophthalmopathy from stable hyperthyroidism by a 13-signature model reached approximately 89% sensitivity and roughly 78% specificity.

In this cohort's terms, stable hyperthyroidism meant no ophthalmopathy by 18 months of follow-up. The diagnostic workup employed clinical symptoms, serum thyroxine, TRAb, thyroid ultrasound and orbital computed tomography. The origin of this receptor is a woman younger than 30 with stable Graves' hyperthyroidism. V is TRBV28 and J is TRBJ2-7; D gene unclear. Sequenced material: peripheral blood. CDR3: CASSSMGPYEQYF. The CDR3 nucleotides are TGTGCCAGCAGTTCGATGGGCCCCTACGAGCAGTACTTC. Complete variable domain (other parts from reference TRBV28 and TRBJ2-7): DVKVTQSSRYLVKRTGEKVFLECVQDMDHENMFWYRQDPGLGLRLIYFSYDVKMKEKGDIPEGYSVSREKKERFSLILESASTNQTSMYLCASSSMGPYEQYFGPGTRLTVT.